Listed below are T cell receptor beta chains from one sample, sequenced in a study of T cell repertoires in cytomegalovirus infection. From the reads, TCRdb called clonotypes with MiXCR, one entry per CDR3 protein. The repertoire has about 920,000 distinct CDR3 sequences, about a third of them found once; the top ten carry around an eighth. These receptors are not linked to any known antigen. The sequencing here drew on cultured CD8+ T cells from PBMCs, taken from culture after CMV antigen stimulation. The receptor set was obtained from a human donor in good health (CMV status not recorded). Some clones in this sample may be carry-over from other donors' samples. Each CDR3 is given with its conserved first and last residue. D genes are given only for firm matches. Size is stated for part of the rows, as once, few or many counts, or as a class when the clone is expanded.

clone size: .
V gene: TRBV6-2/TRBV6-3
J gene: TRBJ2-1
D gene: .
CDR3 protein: CASSYGMGYNEQFF
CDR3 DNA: TGTGCCAGCAGTTACGGGATGGGGTACAATGAGCAGTTCTTC

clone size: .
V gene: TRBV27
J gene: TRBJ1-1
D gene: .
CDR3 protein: CASTPKGNTEAFF
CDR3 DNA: TGTGCCAGCACCCCGAAGGGGAACACTGAAGCTTTCTTT

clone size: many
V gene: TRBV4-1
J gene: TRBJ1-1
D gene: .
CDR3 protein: CASSQDSGNTEAFF
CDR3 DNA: TGCGCCAGCAGCCAAGACTCGGGAAACACTGAAGCTTTCTTT

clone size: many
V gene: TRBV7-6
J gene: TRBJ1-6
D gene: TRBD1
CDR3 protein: CASSPRDSGISPLHF
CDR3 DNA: TGTGCCAGCAGCCCCCGGGACAGTGGTATTTCACCCCTCCACTTT

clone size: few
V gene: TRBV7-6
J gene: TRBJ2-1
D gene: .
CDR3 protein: CASSLPLTSSYNEQFF
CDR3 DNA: TGTGCCAGCAGCCTCCCTTTGACCAGCTCCTACAATGAGCAGTTCTTC

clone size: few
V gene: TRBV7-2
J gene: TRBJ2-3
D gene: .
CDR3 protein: CASSWTGTSTDTQYF
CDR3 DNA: TGTGCCAGCAGCTGGACCGGGACTAGCACAGATACGCAGTATTTT

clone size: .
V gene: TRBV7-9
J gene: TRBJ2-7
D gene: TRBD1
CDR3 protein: CASSLSGQGRSYEQYF
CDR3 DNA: TGTGCCAGCAGCTTAAGTGGACAGGGGCGTTCCTACGAGCAGTACTTC

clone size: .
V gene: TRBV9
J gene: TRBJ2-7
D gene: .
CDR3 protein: CASSVGGVSYEQYF
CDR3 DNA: TGTGCCAGCAGCGTAGGGGGGGTGAGCTACGAGCAGTACTTC

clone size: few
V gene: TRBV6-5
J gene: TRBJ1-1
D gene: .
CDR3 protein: CASSNTGQGAFF
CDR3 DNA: TGTGCCAGCAGCAACACCGGCCAAGGAGCTTTCTTT

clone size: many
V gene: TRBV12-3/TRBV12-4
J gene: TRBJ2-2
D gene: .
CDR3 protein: CASMLSGARGGELFF
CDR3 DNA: TGTGCCAGCATGCTTAGTGGCGCGAGAGGGGGGGAGCTGTTTTTT

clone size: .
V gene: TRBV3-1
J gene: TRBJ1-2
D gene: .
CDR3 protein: CASSQDWGAWDGYTF
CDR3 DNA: TGTGCCAGCAGCCAAGATTGGGGTGCCTGGGATGGCTACACCTTC

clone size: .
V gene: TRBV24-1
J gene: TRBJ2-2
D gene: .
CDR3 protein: CATSAPTGDTGELFF
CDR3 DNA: TGTGCCACCAGTGCCCCGACGGGAGACACCGGGGAGCTGTTTTTT

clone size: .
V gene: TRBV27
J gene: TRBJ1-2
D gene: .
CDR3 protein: CVSSPGTDPFYGYTF
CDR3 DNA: TGTGTCAGCAGCCCTGGGACGGACCCTTTCTATGGCTACACCTTC

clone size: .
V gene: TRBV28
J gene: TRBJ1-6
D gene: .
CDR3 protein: CASTGATYNSPLHF
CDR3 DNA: TGTGCCAGCACGGGGGCAACCTATAATTCACCCCTCCACTTT

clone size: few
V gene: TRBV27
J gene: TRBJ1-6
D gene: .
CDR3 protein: CASSLSPLKAYNSPLHF
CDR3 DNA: TGTGCCAGCAGTTTATCTCCTCTTAAGGCCTATAATTCACCCCTCCACTTT

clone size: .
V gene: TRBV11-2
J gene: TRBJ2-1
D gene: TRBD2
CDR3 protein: CASSLVEAPGLAIYNEQFF
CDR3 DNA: TGTGCCAGCAGCTTAGTTGAAGCTCCGGGACTAGCGATATACAATGAGCAGTTCTTC

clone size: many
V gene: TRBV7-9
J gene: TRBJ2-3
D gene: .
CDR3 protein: CASSFPGGPRTDTQYF
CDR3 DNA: TGTGCCAGCAGCTTTCCAGGGGGGCCTCGCACAGATACGCAGTATTTT